A selection of T cell receptor beta chains follows, all from one sample in a study of T cells expressing NK-cell markers. For each CDR3 protein, TCRdb gives one entry from its re-call of the 5' RACE reads, without DNA. The ten top clones account for over 1.3%, within a sample of about 460,000 distinct CDR3 sequences. The sequenced sample was blood T cells: a sorted CD56 or NKG2C T cell subset, CD4+ or CD8+ T cells, or bulk PBMC T cells (not recorded which). These receptors were collected from a woman aged 45 to 65 in good health. Each CDR3 is given with its conserved first and last residue.

>TRBV5-1|TRBJ1-3
CASSLAGGTGVRSGNTIYF
>TRBV7-9|TRBJ2-1
CASSPRLATYNEQFF
>TRBV6-1|TRBJ1-1
CASSDPGTGGTEAFF
>TRBV28|TRBJ2-3
CASSFLSGSSTDTQYF
>TRBV14|TRBJ2-1
CASSHNDRTGHEQFF
>TRBV12-3/TRBV12-4|TRBJ2-5
CASSPLAGDPETQYF
>TRBV20-1|TRBJ2-7
CSARGGLAGGGSLGEQYF
>TRBV4-1|TRBJ2-1
CASSQLDGGEQFF
>TRBV19|TRBJ1-5
CASSTQGARIQPQHF
>TRBV3-1|TRBJ1-2
CASSRRQGSGYTF
>TRBV29-1|TRBJ2-1
CSVPTQRSRVYNEQFF
>TRBV5-1|TRBJ2-1
CASSLGRVRQSYNEQFF
>TRBV18|TRBJ1-2
CASSPGDNYGYTF
>TRBV20-1|TRBJ2-2
CSARNTGELFF
>TRBV3-1|TRBJ2-5
CASSHSRRRETQYF
>TRBV5-1|TRBJ2-5
CASSLGGSGSAIGETQYF
>TRBV7-9|TRBJ2-1
CASSFSYNNEQFF
>TRBV18|TRBJ2-5
CASSPVTQGETQYF
>TRBV24-1|TRBJ2-1
CATSEPDSYYNEQFF
>TRBV9|TRBJ2-1
CASSVERRGPGEQFF
>TRBV5-1|TRBJ2-3
CASSLSGNTDTQYF
>TRBV6-6|TRBJ1-2
CASSGDSTNYGYTF
>TRBV7-9|TRBJ1-2
CASSPTGTGIDGYTF
>TRBV12-3/TRBV12-4|TRBJ1-1
CASRGTFIAFF
>TRBV6-2/TRBV6-3|TRBJ1-6
CASRNDVQGKSSPLHF
>TRBV7-2|TRBJ2-1
CASSLTQTSGGNEQFF
>TRBV28|TRBJ2-1
CATSPPGQFNEQFF
>TRBV10-3|TRBJ2-1
CAITDHVGGRNEQFF
>TRBV12-3/TRBV12-4|TRBJ2-3
CASSGAATSGTDTQYF
>TRBV11-2|TRBJ2-3
CASSFSWMGGGSTDTQYF
>TRBV24-1|TRBJ2-1
CATSDWTSGINEQFF
>TRBV19|TRBJ2-1
CASSNTGARGEQFF
>TRBV5-1|TRBJ1-4
CASSIGTEGIYEKLFF
>TRBV4-2|TRBJ2-1
CASSQTSGAYNEQFF
>TRBV29-1|TRBJ2-7
CSVQWSAYEQYF
>TRBV14|TRBJ2-3
CASSQDLWAGITDTQYF
>TRBV4-2|TRBJ1-4
CASSTRGLDFNEKLFF